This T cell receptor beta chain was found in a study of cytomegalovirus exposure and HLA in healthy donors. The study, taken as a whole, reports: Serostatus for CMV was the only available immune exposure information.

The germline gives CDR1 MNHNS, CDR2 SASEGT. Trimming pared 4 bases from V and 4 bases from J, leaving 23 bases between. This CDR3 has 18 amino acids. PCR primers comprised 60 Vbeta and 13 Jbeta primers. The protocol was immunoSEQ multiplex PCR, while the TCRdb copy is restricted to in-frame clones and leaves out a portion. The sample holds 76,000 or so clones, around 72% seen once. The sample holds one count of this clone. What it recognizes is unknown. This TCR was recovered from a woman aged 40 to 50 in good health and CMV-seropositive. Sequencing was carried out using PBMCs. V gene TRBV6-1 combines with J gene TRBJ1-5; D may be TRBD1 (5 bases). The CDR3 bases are TGTGCCAGCAGTGCCACCCAGGGCCCCCCAGACCTTAATCAGCCCCAGCATTTT. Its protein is CASSATQGPPDLNQPQHF.